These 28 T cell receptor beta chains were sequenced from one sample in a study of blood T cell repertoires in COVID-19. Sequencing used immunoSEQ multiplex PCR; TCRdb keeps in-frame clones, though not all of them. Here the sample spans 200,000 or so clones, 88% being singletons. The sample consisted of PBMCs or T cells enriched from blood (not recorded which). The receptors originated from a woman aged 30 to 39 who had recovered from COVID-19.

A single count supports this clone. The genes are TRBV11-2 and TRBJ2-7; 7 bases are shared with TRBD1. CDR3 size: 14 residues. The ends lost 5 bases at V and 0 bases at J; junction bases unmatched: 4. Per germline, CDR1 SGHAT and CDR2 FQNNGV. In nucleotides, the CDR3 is TGTGCCAGCAGCATCCGACAGGGCTCCTACGAGCAGTACTTC. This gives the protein CASSIRQGSYEQYF.

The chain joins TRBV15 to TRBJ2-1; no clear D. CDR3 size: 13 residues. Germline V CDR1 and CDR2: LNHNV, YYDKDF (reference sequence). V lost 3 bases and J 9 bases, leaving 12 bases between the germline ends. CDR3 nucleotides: TGTGCCACCAGCAGGGGCGTCCTGGGTGAGCAGTTCTTC. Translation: CATSRGVLGEQFF.

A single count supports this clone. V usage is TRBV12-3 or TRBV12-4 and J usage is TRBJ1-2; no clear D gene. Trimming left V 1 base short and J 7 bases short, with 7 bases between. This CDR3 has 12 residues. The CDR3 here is CASSLGLGGYTF. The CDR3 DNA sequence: TGTGCCAGCAGTTTAGGACTTGGTGGCTACACCTTC.

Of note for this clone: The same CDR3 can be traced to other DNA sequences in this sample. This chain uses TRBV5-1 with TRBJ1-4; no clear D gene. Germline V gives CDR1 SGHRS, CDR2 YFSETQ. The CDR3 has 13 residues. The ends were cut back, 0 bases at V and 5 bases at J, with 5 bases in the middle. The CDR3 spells CASSLDINEKLFF. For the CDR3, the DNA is TGCGCCAGCAGCTTGGATATAAATGAAAAACTGTTTTTT.

CDR3 sequence (DNA): TGTGCCAGCAGCACCACAGTATCCACTGAAGCTTTCTTT. It codes for CASSTTVSTEAFF. The rearrangement uses TRBV9 and TRBJ1-1, with unresolved D. V was trimmed by 4 bases and J by 4 bases, leaving 11 bases between them. The CDR3 is 13 amino acids. The germline gives CDR1 SGDLS, CDR2 YYNGEE.

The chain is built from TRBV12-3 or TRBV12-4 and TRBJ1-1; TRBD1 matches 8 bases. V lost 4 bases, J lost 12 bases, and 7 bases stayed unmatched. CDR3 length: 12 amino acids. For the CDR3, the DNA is TGTGCCAGCAGTTCTAGGACAGGGAGGACTTTCTTT. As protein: CASSSRTGRTFF.

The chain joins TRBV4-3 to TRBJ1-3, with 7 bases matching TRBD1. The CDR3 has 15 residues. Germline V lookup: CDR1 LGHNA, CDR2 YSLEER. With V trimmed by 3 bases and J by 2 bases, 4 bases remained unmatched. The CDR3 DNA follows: TGCGCCAGCAGCCAGGGCACAGGGGCTGGAAACACCATATATTTT. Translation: CASSQGTGAGNTIYF.

Here the CDR3 DNA reads TGTGCCAGCAGCGTAGGAAGAAGGGGGTTCGACTATGGCTACACCTTC. It codes for CASSVGRRGFDYGYTF. This chain uses TRBV9 with TRBJ1-2, with D perhaps TRBD1 (6 bases). The CDR3 contains 16 residues. The germline gives CDR1 SGDLS, CDR2 YYNGEE. The V and J ends lost 0 bases and 3 bases respectively, with 15 bases between them.

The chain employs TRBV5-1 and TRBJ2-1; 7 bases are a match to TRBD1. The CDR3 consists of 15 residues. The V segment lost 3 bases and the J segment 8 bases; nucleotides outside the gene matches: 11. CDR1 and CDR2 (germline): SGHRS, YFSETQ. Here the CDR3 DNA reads TGCGCCAGCAGCTGGGGGACAGCTGCCCAGGATGAGCAGTTCTTC. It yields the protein CASSWGTAAQDEQFF. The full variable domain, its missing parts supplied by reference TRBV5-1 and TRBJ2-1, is KAGVTQTPRYLIKTRGQQVTLSCSPISGHRSVSWYQQTPGQGLQFLFEYFSETQRNKGNFPGRFSGRQFSNSRSEMNVSTLELGDSALYLCASSWGTAAQDEQFFGPGTRLTVL.

This CDR3 is CASSQGQGHGYTF. In nucleotides, the CDR3 is TGTGCCAGCAGCCAAGGACAGGGCCATGGCTACACCTTC. The chain is built from TRBV3-1 (or the pseudogene TRBV3-2) and TRBJ1-2; 7 bases map to TRBD1. CDR3 length: 13 residues. V gave up 1 base and J gave up 6 bases; unmatched junction bases: 2. Germline V gene data show CDR1 as LGHDT and CDR2 as YNNKEL (reference sequence).

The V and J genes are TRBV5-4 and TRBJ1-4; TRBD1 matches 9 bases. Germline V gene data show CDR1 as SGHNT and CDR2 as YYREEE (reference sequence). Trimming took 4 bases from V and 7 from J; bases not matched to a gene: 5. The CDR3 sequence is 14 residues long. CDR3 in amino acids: CASSRDRVVEKLFF. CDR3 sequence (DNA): TGTGCCAGCAGCCGGGACAGGGTAGTTGAAAAACTGTTTTTT.

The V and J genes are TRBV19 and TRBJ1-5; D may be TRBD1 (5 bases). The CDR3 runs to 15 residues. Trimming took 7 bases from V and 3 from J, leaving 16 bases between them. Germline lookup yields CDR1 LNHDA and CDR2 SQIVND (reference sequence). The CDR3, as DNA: TGTGCCAGTACCCAGGGCTGGACAAACAATCAGCCCCAGCATTTT. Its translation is CASTQGWTNNQPQHF.

The CDR3 nucleotides are TGTGCCAGTAGTCCTTTGGGACAGGCTCATGGCTACACCTTC. Translating it yields CASSPLGQAHGYTF. The rearrangement links TRBV19 to TRBJ1-2; 8 bases are a match to TRBD1. The CDR3 contains 14 residues. CDR1 and CDR2 (germline): LNHDA, SQIVND (reference sequence). The trim removed 5 bases at V and 6 bases at J, leaving 8 bases unmatched.

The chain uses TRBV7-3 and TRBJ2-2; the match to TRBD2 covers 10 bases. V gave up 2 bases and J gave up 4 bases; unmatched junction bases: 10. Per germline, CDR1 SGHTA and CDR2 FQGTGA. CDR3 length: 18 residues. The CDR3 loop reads CASSLWASGGASTGELFF. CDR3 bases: TGTGCCAGCAGCTTATGGGCAAGCGGGGGGGCCAGCACCGGGGAGCTGTTTTTT.

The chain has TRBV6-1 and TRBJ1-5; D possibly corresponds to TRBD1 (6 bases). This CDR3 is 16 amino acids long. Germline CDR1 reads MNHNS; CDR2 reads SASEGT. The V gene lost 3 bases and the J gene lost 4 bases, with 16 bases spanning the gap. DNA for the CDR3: TGTGCCAGCAGTGATCCTCCGGGGACAACAAATCAGCCCCAGCATTTT. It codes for CASSDPPGTTNQPQHF.

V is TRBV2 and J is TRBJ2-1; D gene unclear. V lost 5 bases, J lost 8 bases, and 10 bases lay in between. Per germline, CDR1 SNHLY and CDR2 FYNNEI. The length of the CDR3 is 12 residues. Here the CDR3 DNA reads TGTGCCAGCAGTCTTGGCCAGGATGAGCAGTTCTTC. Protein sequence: CASSLGQDEQFF. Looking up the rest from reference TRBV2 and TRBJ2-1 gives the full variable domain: EPEVTQTPSHQVTQMGQEVILRCVPISNHLYFYWYRQILGQKVEFLVSFYNNEISEKSEIFDDQFSVERPDGSNFTLKIRSTKLEDSAMYFCASSLGQDEQFFGPGTRLTVL.

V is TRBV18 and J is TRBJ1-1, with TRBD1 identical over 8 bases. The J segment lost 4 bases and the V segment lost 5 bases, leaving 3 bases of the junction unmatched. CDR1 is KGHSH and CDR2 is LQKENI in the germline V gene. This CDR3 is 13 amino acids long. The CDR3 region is CASSTTGVTEAFF. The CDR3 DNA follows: TGTGCCAGCTCAACGACAGGGGTCACTGAAGCTTTCTTT. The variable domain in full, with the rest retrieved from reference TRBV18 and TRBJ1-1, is NAGVMQNPRHLVRRRGQEARLRCSPMKGHSHVYWYRQLPEEGLKFMVYLQKENIIDESGMPKERFSAEFPKEGPSILRIQQVVRGDSAAYFCASSTTGVTEAFFGQGTRLTVV.

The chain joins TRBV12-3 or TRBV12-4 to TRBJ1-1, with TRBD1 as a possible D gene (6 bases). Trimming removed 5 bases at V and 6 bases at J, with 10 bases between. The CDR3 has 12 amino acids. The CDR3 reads CASSPRTAEAFF. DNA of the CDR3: TGTGCCAGCAGTCCCCGGACAGCTGAAGCTTTCTTT.

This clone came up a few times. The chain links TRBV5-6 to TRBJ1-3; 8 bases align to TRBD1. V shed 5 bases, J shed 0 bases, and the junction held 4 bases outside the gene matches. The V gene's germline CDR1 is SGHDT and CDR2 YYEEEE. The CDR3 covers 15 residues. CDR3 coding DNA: TGTGCCAGCAGTCGGACAGGGTACTCTGGAAACACCATATATTTT. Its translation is CASSRTGYSGNTIYF. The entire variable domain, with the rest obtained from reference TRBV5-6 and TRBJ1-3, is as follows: DAGVTQSPTHLIKTRGQQVTLRCSPKSGHDTVSWYQQALGQGPQFIFQYYEEEERQRGNFPDRFSGHQFPNYSSELNVNALLLGDSALYLCASSRTGYSGNTIYFGEGSWLTVV.

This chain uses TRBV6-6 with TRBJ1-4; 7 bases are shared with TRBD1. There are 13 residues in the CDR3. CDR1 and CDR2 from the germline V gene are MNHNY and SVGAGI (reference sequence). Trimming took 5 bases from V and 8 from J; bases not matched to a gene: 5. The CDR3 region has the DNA TGTGCCAGCAGTACAGGGGTGGGGGAAAAACTGTTTTTT. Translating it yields CASSTGVGEKLFF.

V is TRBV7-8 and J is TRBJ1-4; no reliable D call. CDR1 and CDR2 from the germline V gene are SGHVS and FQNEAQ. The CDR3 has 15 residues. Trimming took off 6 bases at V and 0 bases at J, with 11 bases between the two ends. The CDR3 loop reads CASSLTLSTNEKLFF. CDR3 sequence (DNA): TGTGCCAGCAGTTTGACACTTTCAACTAATGAAAAACTGTTTTTT.

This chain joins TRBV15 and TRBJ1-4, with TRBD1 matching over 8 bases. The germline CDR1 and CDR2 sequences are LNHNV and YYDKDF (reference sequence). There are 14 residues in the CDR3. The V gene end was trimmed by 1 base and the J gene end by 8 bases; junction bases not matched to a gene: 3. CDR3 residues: CATSRGTGLEKLFF. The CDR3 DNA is TGTGCCACCAGCAGAGGGACAGGGCTCGAAAAACTGTTTTTT.

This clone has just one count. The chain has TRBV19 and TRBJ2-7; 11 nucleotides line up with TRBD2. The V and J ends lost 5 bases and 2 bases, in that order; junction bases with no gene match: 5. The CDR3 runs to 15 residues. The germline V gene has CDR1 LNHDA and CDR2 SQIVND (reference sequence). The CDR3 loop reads CASSLASGRPYEQYF. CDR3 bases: TGTGCCAGTAGTTTAGCTAGCGGGAGGCCCTACGAGCAGTACTTC.

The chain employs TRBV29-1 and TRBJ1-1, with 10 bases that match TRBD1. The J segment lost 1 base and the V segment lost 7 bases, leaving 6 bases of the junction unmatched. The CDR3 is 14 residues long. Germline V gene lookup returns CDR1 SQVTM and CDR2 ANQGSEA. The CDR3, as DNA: TGCAGCGCCGACAGGGGGCTAGGGAACACTGAAGCTTTCTTT. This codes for CSADRGLGNTEAFF. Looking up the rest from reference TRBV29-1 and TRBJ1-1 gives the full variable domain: SAVISQKPSRDICQRGTSLTIQCQVDSQVTMMFWYRQQPGQSLTLIATANQGSEATYESGFVIDKFPISRPNLTFSTLTVSNMSPEDSSIYLCSADRGLGNTEAFFGQGTRLTVV.

CDR3 amino acids: CASSRRTSGSTDTQYF. The CDR3 region has the DNA TGTGCCAGCAGCCGCCGGACTAGCGGAAGCACAGATACGCAGTATTTT. The V and J genes are TRBV14 and TRBJ2-3, with 10 nucleotides matching TRBD2. With 4 bases clipped from V and 0 bases from J, the junction kept 4 bases outside the gene matches. Germline CDR1 is SGHDN and CDR2 is FVKESK. The CDR3 totals 16 residues.

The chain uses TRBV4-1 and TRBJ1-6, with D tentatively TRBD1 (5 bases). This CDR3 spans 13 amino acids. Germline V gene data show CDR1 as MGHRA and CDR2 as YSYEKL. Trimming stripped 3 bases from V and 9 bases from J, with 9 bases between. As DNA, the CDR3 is TGCGCCAGCAGCCATCTGGGGCGTTCACCCCTCCACTTT. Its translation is CASSHLGRSPLHF.

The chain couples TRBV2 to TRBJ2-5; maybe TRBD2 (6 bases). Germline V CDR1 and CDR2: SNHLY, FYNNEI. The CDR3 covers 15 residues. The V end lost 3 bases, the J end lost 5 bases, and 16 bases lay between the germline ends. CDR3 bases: TGTGCCAGCAGTGAGGAGAGGAGGGTTTTGGAGACCCAGTACTTC. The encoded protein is CASSEERRVLETQYF.

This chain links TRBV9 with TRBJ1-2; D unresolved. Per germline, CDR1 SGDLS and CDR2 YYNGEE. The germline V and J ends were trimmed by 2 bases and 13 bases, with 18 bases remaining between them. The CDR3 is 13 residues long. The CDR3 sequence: CASSVDNNDRRTF. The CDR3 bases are TGTGCCAGCAGCGTCGACAACAATGACCGACGCACCTTC.